This T cell receptor beta chain derives from a study of shared clonotypes between healthy human individuals. Study outcomes and limitations: Estimated richness values were generally larger in naive subsets than in memory subsets. Lower generation probabilities were found for non-shared clonotypes than for those shared by all four donors.

The V and J ends lost 0 bases and 4 bases, in that order; junction bases with no gene match: 17. The CDR3 consists of 21 residues. Germline loops: CDR1 LGHNA, CDR2 YSLEER. This clone was seen once. Antigen specificity is unknown. Assay: immunoSEQ multiplex PCR; the TCRdb copy retains only in-frame clones and omits some. This repertoire shows about 2.3 million clones, just over 90% found once; its top ten account for 0.39%. This clonotype was obtained from a man between 18 and 29 years old in good health. Some clones in this sample may be carry-over from other donors' samples. The sample taken for sequencing was naive CD4+ T cells from PBMCs. Subset defined: CD45RA+ positively selected. J is TRBJ2-2 and V is TRBV4-3, with TRBD2 matching 10 bases. The CDR3 spells CASSQEVFTSGTNLRTGELFF. The CDR3 coding sequence is TGCGCCAGCAGCCAAGAGGTTTTCACTAGCGGGACGAACCTTCGCACCGGGGAGCTGTTTTTT.